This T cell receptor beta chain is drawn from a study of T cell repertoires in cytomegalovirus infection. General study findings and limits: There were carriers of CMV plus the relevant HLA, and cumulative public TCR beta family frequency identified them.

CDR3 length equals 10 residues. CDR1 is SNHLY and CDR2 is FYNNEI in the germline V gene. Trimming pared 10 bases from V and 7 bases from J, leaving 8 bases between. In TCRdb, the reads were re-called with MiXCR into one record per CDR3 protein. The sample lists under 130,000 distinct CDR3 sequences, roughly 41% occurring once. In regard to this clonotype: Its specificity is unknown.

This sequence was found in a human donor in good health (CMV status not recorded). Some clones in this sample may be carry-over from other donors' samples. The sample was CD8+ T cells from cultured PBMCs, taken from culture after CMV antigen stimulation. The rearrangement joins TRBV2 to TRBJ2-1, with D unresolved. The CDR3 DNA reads TGTGCCACCCAAGTTAATGAGCAGTTCTTC. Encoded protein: CATQVNEQFF.